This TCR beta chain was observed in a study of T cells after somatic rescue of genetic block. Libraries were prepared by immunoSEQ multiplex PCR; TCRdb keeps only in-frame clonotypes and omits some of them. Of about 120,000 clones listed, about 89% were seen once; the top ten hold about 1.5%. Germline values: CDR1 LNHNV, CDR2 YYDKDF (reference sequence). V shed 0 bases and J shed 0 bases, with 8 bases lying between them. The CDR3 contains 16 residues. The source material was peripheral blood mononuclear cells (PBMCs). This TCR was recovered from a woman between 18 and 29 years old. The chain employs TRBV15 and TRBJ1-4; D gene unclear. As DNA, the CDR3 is TGTGCCACCAGCAGAGATTCGATAGCAACTAATGAAAAACTGTTTTTT. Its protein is CATSRDSIATNEKLFF.